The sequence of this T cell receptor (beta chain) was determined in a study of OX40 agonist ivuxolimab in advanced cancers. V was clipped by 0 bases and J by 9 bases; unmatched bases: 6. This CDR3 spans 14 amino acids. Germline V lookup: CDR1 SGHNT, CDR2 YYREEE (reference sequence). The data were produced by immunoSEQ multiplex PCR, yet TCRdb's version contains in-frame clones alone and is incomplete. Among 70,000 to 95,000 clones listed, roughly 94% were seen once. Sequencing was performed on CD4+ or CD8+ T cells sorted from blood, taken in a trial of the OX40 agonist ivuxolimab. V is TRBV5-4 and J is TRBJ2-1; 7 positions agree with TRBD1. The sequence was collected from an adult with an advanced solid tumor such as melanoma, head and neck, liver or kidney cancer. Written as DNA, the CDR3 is TGTGCCAGCAGCTTGGAGTCAGGGGGTGCTGAGCAGTTCTTC. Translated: CASSLESGGAEQFF.